This TCR beta chain was identified during a study of T cell responses to AZD1222 COVID-19 vaccine. Study-wide findings and caveats: In all cases, repertoires were sampled only after the peak T cell response. The donor cohort was predominantly white British with a female majority, and clonal diversity may have been underestimated.

Method: immunoSEQ multiplex PCR; TCRdb's copy keeps in-frame clones and lacks some. The data contain 90,000 to 120,000 clones, around 90% of them seen just once; the ten biggest clones take up roughly 5.6%. To note about this clone: The antigen remains unidentified.

CDR3 length equals 14 residues. Germline CDR1 reads MNHEY; CDR2 reads SVGAGI. The V segment lost 7 bases and the J segment 6 bases; nucleotides outside the gene matches: 5. The sequences come from peripheral blood, collected 28 days after the second AZD1222 dose. This clonotype was sampled from an adult who received the AZD1222 COVID-19 vaccine. The chain joins TRBV6-5 to TRBJ1-5, with 11 bases aligning to TRBD1. CDR3 nucleotide sequence: TGTGCCAGCACGGTAGGACAGGGGGCTCAGCCCCAGCATTTT. Translated: CASTVGQGAQPQHF.